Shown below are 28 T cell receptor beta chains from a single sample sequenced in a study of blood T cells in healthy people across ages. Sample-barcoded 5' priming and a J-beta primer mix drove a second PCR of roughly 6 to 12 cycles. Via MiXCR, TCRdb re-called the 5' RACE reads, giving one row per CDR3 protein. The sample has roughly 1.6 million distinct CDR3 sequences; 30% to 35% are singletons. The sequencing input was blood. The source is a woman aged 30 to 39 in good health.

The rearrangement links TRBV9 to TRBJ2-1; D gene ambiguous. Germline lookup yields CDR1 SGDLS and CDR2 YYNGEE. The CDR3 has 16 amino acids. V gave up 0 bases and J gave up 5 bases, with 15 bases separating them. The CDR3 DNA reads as TGTGCCAGCAGCGTAGGCCGAGCAACTGTGGACAATGAGCAGTTCTTC. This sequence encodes CASSVGRATVDNEQFF. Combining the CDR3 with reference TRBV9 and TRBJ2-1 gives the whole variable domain DSGVTQTPKHLITATGQRVTLRCSPRSGDLSVYWYQQSLDQGLQFLIQYYNGEERAKGNILERFSAQQFPDLHSELNLSSLELGDSALYFCASSVGRATVDNEQFFGPGTRLTVL.

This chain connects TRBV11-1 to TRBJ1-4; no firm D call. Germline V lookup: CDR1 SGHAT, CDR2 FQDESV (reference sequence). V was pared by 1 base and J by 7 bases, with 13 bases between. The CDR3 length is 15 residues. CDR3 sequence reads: CASSLEGWPGEKLFF. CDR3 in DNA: TGTGCCAGCAGCTTAGAAGGTTGGCCCGGTGAAAAACTGTTTTTT.

CDR3 bases: TGTGCCAGCAGTGAAGCCTACGGGTCCTGCTACGAGCAGTACTTC. The encoded protein is CASSEAYGSCYEQYF. This rearrangement joins TRBV2 to TRBJ2-7; D not resolved. The germline CDR1 and CDR2 sequences are SNHLY and FYNNEI. V lost 0 bases, J lost 3 bases, and 12 bases lay in between. CDR3 size: 15 residues.

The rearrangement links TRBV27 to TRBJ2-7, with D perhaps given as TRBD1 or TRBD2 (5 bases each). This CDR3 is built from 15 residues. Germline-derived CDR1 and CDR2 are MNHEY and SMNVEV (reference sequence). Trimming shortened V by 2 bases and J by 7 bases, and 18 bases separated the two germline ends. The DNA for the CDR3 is TGTGCCAGCAGTTTAGACGGGACGCCACACCGGGAGCAGTACTTC. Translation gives CASSLDGTPHREQYF.

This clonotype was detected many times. CDR3 protein: CASSLAQTGTYGYTF. CDR3 sequence (DNA): TGTGCCAGCAGCTTAGCGCAGACAGGGACTTATGGCTACACCTTC. The gene calls are TRBV7-9 and TRBJ1-2; 7 nucleotides match TRBD1. The V and J ends lost 0 bases and 5 bases, in that order; junction bases with no gene match: 6. Germline V CDR1 and CDR2: SEHNR, FQNEAQ (reference sequence). The CDR3 totals 15 residues. The full variable domain, rest sourced from reference TRBV7-9 and TRBJ1-2, is DTGVSQNPRHKITKRGQNVTFRCDPISEHNRLYWYRQTLGQGPEFLTYFQNEAQLEKSRLLSDRFSAERPKGSFSTLEIQRTEQGDSAMYLCASSLAQTGTYGYTFGSGTRLTVV.

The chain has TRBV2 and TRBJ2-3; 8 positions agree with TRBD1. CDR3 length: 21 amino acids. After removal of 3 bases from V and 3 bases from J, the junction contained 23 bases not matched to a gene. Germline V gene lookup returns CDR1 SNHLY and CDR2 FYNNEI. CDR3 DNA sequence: TGTGCCAGCAGTGACCCCTCAATAATTCAGGACAGGGAGGACAGGACAGATACGCAGTATTTT. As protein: CASSDPSIIQDREDRTDTQYF.

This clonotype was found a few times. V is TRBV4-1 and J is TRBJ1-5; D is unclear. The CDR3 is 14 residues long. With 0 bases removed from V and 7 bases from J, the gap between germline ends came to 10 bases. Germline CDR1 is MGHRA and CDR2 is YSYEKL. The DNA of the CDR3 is TGCGCCAGCAGCCAAGATGTGGGAGGCCAGCCCCAGCATTTT. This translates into CASSQDVGGQPQHF.

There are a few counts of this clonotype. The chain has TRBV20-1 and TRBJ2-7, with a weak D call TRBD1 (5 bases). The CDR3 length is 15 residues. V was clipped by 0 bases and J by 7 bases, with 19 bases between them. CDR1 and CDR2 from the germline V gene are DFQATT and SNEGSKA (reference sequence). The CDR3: CSARDSQGGRREQYF. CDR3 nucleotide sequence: TGCAGTGCTAGAGATTCGCAGGGTGGTCGGAGAGAGCAGTACTTC.

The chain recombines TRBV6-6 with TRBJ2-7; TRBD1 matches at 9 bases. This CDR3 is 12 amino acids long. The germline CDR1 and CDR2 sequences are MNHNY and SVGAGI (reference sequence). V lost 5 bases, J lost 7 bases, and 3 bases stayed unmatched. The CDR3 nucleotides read TGTGCCAGCAGTGGACAGGGGCTTGAGCAGTACTTC. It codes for CASSGQGLEQYF.

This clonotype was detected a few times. Here the CDR3 reads CASSSPPGENDEQYF. In DNA form, the CDR3 reads TGTGCCAGCAGCTCCCCCCCGGGGGAGAACGACGAGCAGTACTTC. V usage is TRBV7-9 and J usage is TRBJ2-5; a possible D gene is TRBD2 (6 bases). The J call is doubtful: the DNA matches TRBJ2-7 better. Germline values: CDR1 SEHNR, CDR2 FQNEAQ (reference sequence). The CDR3 sequence is 15 residues long.

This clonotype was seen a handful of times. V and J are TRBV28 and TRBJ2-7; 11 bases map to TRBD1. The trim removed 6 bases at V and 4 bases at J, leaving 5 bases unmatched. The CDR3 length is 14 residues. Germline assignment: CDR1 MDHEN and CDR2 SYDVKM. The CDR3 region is CASRWTGGRYEQYF. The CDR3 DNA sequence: TGTGCCAGCAGGTGGACAGGGGGCAGGTACGAGCAGTACTTC. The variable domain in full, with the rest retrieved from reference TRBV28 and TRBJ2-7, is DVKVTQSSRYLVKRTGEKVFLECVQDMDHENMFWYRQDPGLGLRLIYFSYDVKMKEKGDIPEGYSVSREKKERFSLILESASTNQTSMYLCASRWTGGRYEQYFGPGTRLTVT.

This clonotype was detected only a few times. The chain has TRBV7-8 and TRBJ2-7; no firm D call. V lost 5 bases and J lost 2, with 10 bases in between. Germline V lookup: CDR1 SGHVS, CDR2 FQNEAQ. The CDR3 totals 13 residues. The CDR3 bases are TGTGCCAGCAGCGTGATAGAGACCTACGAGCAGTACTTC. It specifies CASSVIETYEQYF. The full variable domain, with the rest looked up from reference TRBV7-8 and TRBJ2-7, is GAGVSQSPRYKVAKRGQDVALRCDPISGHVSLFWYQQALGQGPEFLTYFQNEAQLDKSGLPSDRFFAERPEGSVSTLKIQRTQQEDSAVYLCASSVIETYEQYFGPGTRLTVT.

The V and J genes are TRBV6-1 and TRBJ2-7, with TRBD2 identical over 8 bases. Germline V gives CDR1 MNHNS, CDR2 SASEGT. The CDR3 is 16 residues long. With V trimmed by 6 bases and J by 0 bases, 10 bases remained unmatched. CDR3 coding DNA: TGTGCCAGCAGGCCCCCCGGGAGCGGGAGCTCCTACGAGCAGTACTTC. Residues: CASRPPGSGSSYEQYF.

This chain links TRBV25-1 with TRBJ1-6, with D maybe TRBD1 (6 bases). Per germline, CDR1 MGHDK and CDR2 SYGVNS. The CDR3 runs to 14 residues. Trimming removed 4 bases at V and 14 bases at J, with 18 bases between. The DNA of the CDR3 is TGTGCCAGCAGTGTAACAGGGAAGAGATCGGCCCTCCACTTT. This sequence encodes CASSVTGKRSALHF.

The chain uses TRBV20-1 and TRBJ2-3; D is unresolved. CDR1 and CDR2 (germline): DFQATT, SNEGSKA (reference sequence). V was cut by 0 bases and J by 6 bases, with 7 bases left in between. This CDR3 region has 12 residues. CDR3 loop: CSARDTGDTQYF. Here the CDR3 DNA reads TGCAGTGCTAGAGATACGGGTGATACGCAGTATTTT.

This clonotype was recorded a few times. The chain's CDR3 is CSARAPRRREVHEQFF. The DNA for the CDR3 is TGCAGTGCTAGAGCCCCACGCCGGCGGGAGGTTCATGAGCAGTTCTTC. This sequence joins TRBV20-1 and TRBJ2-1, with 8 nucleotides matching TRBD2. From germline, CDR1 is DFQATT and CDR2 SNEGSKA (reference sequence). CDR3 length: 16 residues. The junction had 13 bases not matched to a gene; V was cut back by 1 base and J by 8 bases.

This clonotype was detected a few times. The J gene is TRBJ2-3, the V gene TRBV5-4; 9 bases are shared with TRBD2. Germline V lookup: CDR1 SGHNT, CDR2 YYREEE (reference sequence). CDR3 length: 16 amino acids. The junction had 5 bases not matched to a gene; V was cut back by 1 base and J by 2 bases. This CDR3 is CASSLNSGSITDTQYF. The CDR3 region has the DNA TGTGCCAGCAGCTTGAATAGCGGGAGTATCACAGATACGCAGTATTTT.

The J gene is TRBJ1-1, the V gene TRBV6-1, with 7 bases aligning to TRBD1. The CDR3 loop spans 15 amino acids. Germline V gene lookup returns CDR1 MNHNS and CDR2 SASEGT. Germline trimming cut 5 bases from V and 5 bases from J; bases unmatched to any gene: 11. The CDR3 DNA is TGTGCCAGCAGTATTCTCCAACAGGGGATGACTGAAGCTTTCTTT. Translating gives CASSILQQGMTEAFF.

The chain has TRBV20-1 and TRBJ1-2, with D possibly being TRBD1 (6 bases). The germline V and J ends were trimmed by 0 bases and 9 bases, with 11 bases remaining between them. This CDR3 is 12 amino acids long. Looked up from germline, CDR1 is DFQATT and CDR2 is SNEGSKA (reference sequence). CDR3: CSAREDGGSYTF. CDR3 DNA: TGCAGTGCTAGAGAGGACGGGGGCAGCTACACCTTC.

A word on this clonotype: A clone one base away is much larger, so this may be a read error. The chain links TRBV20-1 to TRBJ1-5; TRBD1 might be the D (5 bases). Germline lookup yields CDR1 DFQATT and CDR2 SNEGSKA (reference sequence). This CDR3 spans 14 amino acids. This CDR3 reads CSARAGGGNQPPHF. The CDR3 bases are TGCAGTGCTAGAGCCGGGGGTGGCAATCAGCCCCCGCATTTT.

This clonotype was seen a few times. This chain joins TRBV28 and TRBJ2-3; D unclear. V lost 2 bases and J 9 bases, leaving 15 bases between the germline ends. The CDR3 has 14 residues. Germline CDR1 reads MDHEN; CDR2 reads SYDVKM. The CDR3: CASSLVPRDGTQYF. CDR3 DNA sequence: TGTGCCAGCAGTTTAGTCCCACGCGACGGGACGCAGTATTTT. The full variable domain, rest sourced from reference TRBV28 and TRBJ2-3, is DVKVTQSSRYLVKRTGEKVFLECVQDMDHENMFWYRQDPGLGLRLIYFSYDVKMKEKGDIPEGYSVSREKKERFSLILESASTNQTSMYLCASSLVPRDGTQYFGPGTRLTVL.

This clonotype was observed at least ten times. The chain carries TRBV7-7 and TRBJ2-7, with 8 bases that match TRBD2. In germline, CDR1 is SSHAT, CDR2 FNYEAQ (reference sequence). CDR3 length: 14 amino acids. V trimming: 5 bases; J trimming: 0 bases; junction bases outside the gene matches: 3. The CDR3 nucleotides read TGTGCCAGCAGCGCCGGGACTAGCTCCTACGAGCAGTACTTC. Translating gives CASSAGTSSYEQYF. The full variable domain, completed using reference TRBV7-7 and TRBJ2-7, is GAGVSQSPRYKVTKRGQDVTLRCDPISSHATLYWYQQALGQGPEFLTYFNYEAQPDKSGLPSDRFSAERPEGSISTLTIQRTEQRDSAMYRCASSAGTSSYEQYFGPGTRLTVT.

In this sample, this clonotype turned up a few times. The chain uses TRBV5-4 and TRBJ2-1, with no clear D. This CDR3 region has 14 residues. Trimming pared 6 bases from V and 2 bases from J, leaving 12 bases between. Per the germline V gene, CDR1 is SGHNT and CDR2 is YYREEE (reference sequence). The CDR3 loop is CASIRSGTYNEQFF. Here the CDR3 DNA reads TGTGCCAGCATCAGAAGTGGGACCTACAATGAGCAGTTCTTC.

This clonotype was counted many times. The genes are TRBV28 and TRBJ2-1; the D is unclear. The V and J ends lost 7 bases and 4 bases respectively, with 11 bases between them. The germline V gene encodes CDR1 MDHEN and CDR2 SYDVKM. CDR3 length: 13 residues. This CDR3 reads CASIRPEYNEQFF. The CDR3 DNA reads TGTGCCAGCATTCGACCTGAGTACAATGAGCAGTTCTTC.

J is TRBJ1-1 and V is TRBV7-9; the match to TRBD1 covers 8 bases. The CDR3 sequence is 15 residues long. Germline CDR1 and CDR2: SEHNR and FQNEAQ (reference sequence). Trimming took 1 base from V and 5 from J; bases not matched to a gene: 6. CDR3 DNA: TGTGCCAGCAGCTTAGGGAGGACAGGGTTTACTGAAGCTTTCTTT. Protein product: CASSLGRTGFTEAFF.

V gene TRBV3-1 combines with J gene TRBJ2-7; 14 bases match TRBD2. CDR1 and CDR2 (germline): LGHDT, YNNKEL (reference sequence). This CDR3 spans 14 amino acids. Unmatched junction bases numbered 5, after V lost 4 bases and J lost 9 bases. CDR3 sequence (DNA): TGTGCCAGCAGCCCGGGACTAGCGGGAGAGGGGCAGTACTTC. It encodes CASSPGLAGEGQYF.

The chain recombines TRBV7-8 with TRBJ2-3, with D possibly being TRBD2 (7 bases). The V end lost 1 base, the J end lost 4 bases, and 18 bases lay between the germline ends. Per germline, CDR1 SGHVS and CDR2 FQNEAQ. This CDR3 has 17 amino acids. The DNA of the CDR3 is TGTGCCAGCAGCTTAGTAGGGGGGGCCCCGCGGGCAGATACGCAGTATTTT. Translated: CASSLVGGAPRADTQYF.

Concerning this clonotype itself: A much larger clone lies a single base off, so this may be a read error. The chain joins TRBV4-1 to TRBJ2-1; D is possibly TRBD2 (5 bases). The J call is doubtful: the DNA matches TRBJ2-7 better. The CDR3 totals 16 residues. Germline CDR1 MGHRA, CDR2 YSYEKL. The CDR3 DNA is TGCGCCAGCAGCCAAGCGCGCCCCGGACTCCACAATGAGCAGTACTTC. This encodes CASSQARPGLHNEQYF.